This TCR beta chain was sequenced for a study of blood T cell repertoires in COVID-19. Study-level information: Spain, Italy and the United States supplied samples that represented acute and convalescent COVID-19. Sample material is recorded as cDNA or gDNA derived from T cells, B-cell-depleted T cells, or PBMCs.

Trimming cost V 4 bases and J 6 bases, with 7 bases left between them. CDR1 LNHNV and CDR2 YYDKDF come from the germline V gene (reference sequence). This CDR3 contains 11 residues. Original processing notes: Reference gene primer amplification gave nucleated cell count estimates. Here immunoSEQ multiplex PCR was the method, and the copy in TCRdb shows in-frame clones only, minus some. That table is the source of V, J and clone size, and D and trimming were worked out from the DNA. The sample lists about 14,000 clones, about nine tenths occurring once. Sequencing was done on a sample of peripheral blood. J is TRBJ2-7 and V is TRBV15; tentative D call: TRBD1 (5 bases). This sequence was found in a human donor in a cohort sampled during active COVID-19. The CDR3 region is CATSNTGEQYF. The CDR3 DNA sequence: TGTGCCACCAGCAACACAGGCGAGCAGTACTTC.